A selection of T cell receptor beta chains follows, all from one sample in a study of T cell repertoires in cytomegalovirus infection. TCRdb recomputed calls from the reads with MiXCR, one row per CDR3 protein. The sample has about 180,000 distinct CDR3 sequences, over 13% seen once. Sample: PBMCs. The receptors stem from a human donor in good health (CMV status not recorded). Some clones in this sample may be carry-over from other donors' samples. The CDR3 runs from the conserved cysteine through the conserved F or W. The order of the fields is D gene, clone size, V gene, J gene, CDR3 DNA, CDR3 protein. D genes are given only for firm matches. Size is stated for part of the rows, as once, few or many counts, or as a class when the clone is expanded.

>.|many|TRBV7-2|TRBJ2-7
TGTGCCAGCAGTCTCTACTACGAGCAGTACTTC
CASSLYYEQYF
>.|many|TRBV27|TRBJ2-1
TGTGCCACCCTTTTTGCCTGGGACACGCAAAATTCGGATAATGAGCAGTTCTTC
CATLFAWDTQNSDNEQFF
>TRBD2|.|TRBV20-1|TRBJ2-7
TGCAGTGCTAGAGATCGCCTAGCGGGCCATCCCGAGCAGTACTTC
CSARDRLAGHPEQYF
>.|many|TRBV6-2/TRBV6-3|TRBJ2-7
TGTGCCAGCAGCGGGACTCGACCCTACGAGCAGTACTTC
CASSGTRPYEQYF
>TRBD1|few|TRBV5-4|TRBJ2-7
TGTGCCAGCAGCTTATGGCAGGGGGCGTACGAGCAGTACTTC
CASSLWQGAYEQYF
>.|few|TRBV27|TRBJ1-2
TGTGCCAGCAGCCGAACCGGGATCGGCTACACCTTC
CASSRTGIGYTF
>.|.|TRBV29-1|TRBJ2-2
TGCAGCTTCAAAGAGGGGGGGACCGGGGAGCTGTTTTTT
CSFKEGGTGELFF
>TRBD1|few|TRBV5-6|TRBJ1-1
TGTGCCAGCAGCCTGGAACCAGGGGGGGGCACTGAAGCTTTCTTT
CASSLEPGGGTEAFF
>.|.|TRBV7-9|TRBJ2-2
TGTGCCAGCAGCTCGGTCCAGGGCACCGGGGAGCTGTTTTTT
CASSSVQGTGELFF
>TRBD2|many|TRBV7-6|TRBJ2-5
TGTGCCAGCAGCTCCCTAGCTGCGGGAGCGGGAGAGACCCAGTACTTC
CASSSLAAGAGETQYF
>TRBD1|few|TRBV4-1|TRBJ1-2
TGCGCCAGCAGCCAAGATCTGTCGACAGGGACCTATGGCTACACCTTC
CASSQDLSTGTYGYTF
>.|few|TRBV19|TRBJ2-7
TGTGCCAGTAGTCCTCCAAAGGGGCGATCCTACGAGCAGTACTTC
CASSPPKGRSYEQYF
>.|many|TRBV7-3|TRBJ2-1
TGTGCCAGCAGCTTGGCGGGCTCCTACAATGAGCAGTTCTTC
CASSLAGSYNEQFF
>.|.|TRBV20-1|TRBJ2-7
TGCAGTGCCGCCGGACTGCAATCGATCTACGAGCAGTACTTC
CSAAGLQSIYEQYF
>.|many|TRBV7-9|TRBJ1-6
TGTGCCAGCAGCCCGCCGCCACAGGACTTCTGGAGCTCCTATAATTCACCCCTCCACTTT
CASSPPPQDFWSSYNSPLHF
>.|.|TRBV10-3|TRBJ1-2
TGTGCCATCAGTGAAGGGCCGCAGGGAGGCTACACCTTC
CAISEGPQGGYTF
>TRBD1|few|TRBV7-9|TRBJ1-4
TGTGCCAGCAGTCGCCTTGCCGGGACAGCGAATGAAAAACTGTTTTTT
CASSRLAGTANEKLFF
>.|few|TRBV25-1|TRBJ2-5
TGTGCCAGCAGTGAATTAGGGCTCGAAGAGACCCAGTACTTC
CASSELGLEETQYF
>.|few|TRBV2|TRBJ2-7
TGTGCCAGCAGTGAGCGAGCTCAGGGACTCGAGCAGTACTTC
CASSERAQGLEQYF
>.|many|TRBV10-3|TRBJ1-1
TGTGCCATCAGTGTAGGGGGTCTTATGAACACTGAAGCTTTCTTT
CAISVGGLMNTEAFF
>.|many|TRBV7-2|TRBJ2-5
TGTGCCAGCAGCTTAGCATGGACGCAAGAGACCCAGTACTTC
CASSLAWTQETQYF
>.|many|TRBV28|TRBJ2-6
TGTGCCAGCAGTAACAGGATAGTTGGGGCCAACGTCCTGACTTTC
CASSNRIVGANVLTF
>.|many|TRBV28|TRBJ2-7
TGTGCCAGCATCCCCCCGGGGGCTAAGCAGGAGCAGTACTTC
CASIPPGAKQEQYF
>.|many|TRBV7-2|TRBJ1-2
TGTGCCAGCAGCTTAGGAGGGAAAGGTGGTTATGGCTACACCTTC
CASSLGGKGGYGYTF
>.|many|TRBV7-2|TRBJ2-4
TGTGCCAGCAGCTTAGGGACGAGGGAGTACTTC
CASSLGTREYF
>.|many|TRBV28|TRBJ2-2
TGTGCCAGCAGTTTCCCGGGACTATCCAGGGGCACCGGGGAGCTGTTTTTT
CASSFPGLSRGTGELFF
>TRBD2|few|TRBV20-1|TRBJ2-1
TGCAGTGCTAGGACTAGCGGGATACACGTAACCTACAATGAGCAGTTCTTC
CSARTSGIHVTYNEQFF
>TRBD1|few|TRBV30|TRBJ1-1
TGTGCCTGGGGACAGGGTGGCACTGAAGCTTTCTTT
CAWGQGGTEAFF
>TRBD2|.|TRBV3-1|TRBJ2-1
TGTGCCAGCAGCCAAGATCTAAGCGGGGGGCTTGGGAATGAGCAGTTCTTC
CASSQDLSGGLGNEQFF
>TRBD1|few|TRBV4-2|TRBJ1-1
TGTGCCAGCAGCCAATTGGACAGGATCAACACTGAAGCTTTCTTT
CASSQLDRINTEAFF
>.|few|TRBV4-2|TRBJ1-1
TGTGCCAGCAGCCAACCTGGACATCTTTCTAATATGAACACTGAAGCTTTCTTT
CASSQPGHLSNMNTEAFF
>.|many|TRBV7-2|TRBJ2-7
TGTGCCAGCAGCTCCTGGGGGACGGATACCTACGAGCAGTACTTC
CASSSWGTDTYEQYF
>TRBD2|few|TRBV7-6|TRBJ2-7
TGTGCCAGCAGGAATACAGGGACTAGGAACGAGCAGTACTTC
CASRNTGTRNEQYF
>TRBD2|many|TRBV7-2|TRBJ2-5
TGTGCCAGCAGCTTATCGGGAGGAGAGACCCAGTACTTC
CASSLSGGETQYF
>TRBD2|.|TRBV14|TRBJ2-1
TGTGCCAGCAGCCCCTGGACTAGCGGACACAATGAGCAGTTCTTC
CASSPWTSGHNEQFF
>.|many|TRBV11-1|TRBJ2-4
TGTGCCAGCAGCCGACAGTTCGCGGTAGCCAAAAACATTCAGTACTTC
CASSRQFAVAKNIQYF
>.|many|TRBV20-1|TRBJ2-2
TGCAGTGCTAGAGATCCCAGAGGGGGGGACACCGGGGAGCTGTTTTTT
CSARDPRGGDTGELFF
>TRBD2|.|TRBV27|TRBJ2-7
TGTGCCAGCAGTGGCCGACTAGCGGGAGCAGGGGGGCAGTACTTC
CASSGRLAGAGGQYF
>TRBD1|many|TRBV7-3|TRBJ1-2
TGTGCCAGCAGTCAAACAGGGGGAGGAGGTGGCTACACCTTC
CASSQTGGGGGYTF
>.|few|TRBV20-1|TRBJ2-7
TGCAGTGCTAGTATGGCAACCTACGAGCAGTACTTC
CSASMATYEQYF
>.|few|TRBV19|TRBJ1-5
TGTGCCAGTAGTCAAAGCCGCAGTAGCAATCAGCCCCAGCATTTT
CASSQSRSSNQPQHF
>TRBD2|.|TRBV5-1|TRBJ2-7
TGCGCCAGCACCCCCGGGACTAGCGGCTCCTACGAGCAGTACTTC
CASTPGTSGSYEQYF
>.|.|TRBV7-9|TRBJ2-2
TGTGCCAGCAGTTCCCCTTTGATGAACACCGGGGAGCTGTTTTTT
CASSSPLMNTGELFF